The T cell receptor beta chain under discussion was sequenced for a study of low-dose radiotherapy and immunotherapy resistance in tumors. The CDR3 is 18 amino acids. Per germline, CDR1 MNHEY and CDR2 SVGEGT. Germline trimming cut 4 bases from V and 10 bases from J; bases unmatched to any gene: 15. First-strand cDNA relied on TRAV- and TRBV-specific primers spanning alpha and beta chains. TCRs were amplified for around 20 PCR cycles with a constant-region primer and V-primer adapter. TCRdb recomputed calls from the reads with MiXCR, one row per CDR3 protein. The table shows 16,000 or so distinct CDR3 sequences, with over 65% occurring only once.

The clonotype was recovered from a human donor with advanced metastatic prostate, ovarian, gallbladder or colorectal cancer (not recorded which). This table probably holds off-target reads from a library built for another chain. This chain connects TRBV6-2 or TRBV6-3 to TRBJ2-2; 13 bases map to TRBD2. This CDR3 is CASSSLHITSGGVVELFF. CDR3 DNA sequence: TGTGCCAGCAGTTCCCTCCATATTACTAGCGGGGGGGTAGTGGAGCTGTTTTTT.